This T cell receptor (beta chain) was profiled in a study of beta chain features in type 1 diabetes. Findings and limits, study-wide: A closer apparent resemblance between naive, central memory and Treg TCRB repertoires was seen in patients than in healthy donors. All four CD4+ subsets of Type 1 diabetes patients contained TCRB CDR3s that were moderately but significantly shorter.

The CDR3 is made up of 17 amino acids. Trimming took 0 bases from V and 7 from J; bases not matched to a gene: 9. Germline CDR1 is SGHTA and CDR2 is FQGNSA. This clone was counted many times. No antigen is known for it. What was sequenced were expressed TCRB transcripts, since all of the isolated RNA had been reverse transcribed. Sequencing used immunoSEQ multiplex PCR; TCRdb keeps in-frame clones, though not all of them. The sample contains 120,000 or so clones, 15% to 20% of which appear only once. This clonotype was obtained from a man aged 18-30 years with type 1 diabetes. The sample comprised central memory CD4+ T cells from blood. The chain joins TRBV7-2 to TRBJ2-1, with 10 bases identical to TRBD2. The CDR3 loop is CASSLAHGRTSGNEQFF. CDR3 nucleotide sequence: TGTGCCAGCAGCTTAGCGCATGGCCGGACTAGCGGAAATGAGCAGTTCTTC.